These 4 T cell receptor beta chains came from one sample sequenced in a study of cytomegalovirus exposure and HLA in healthy donors. PCR used 60 Vbeta primers and 13 Jbeta primers. Some clones are missing from TCRdb's copy, which holds only in-frame ones; the method was immunoSEQ multiplex PCR. This sample's clone table lists 200,000 or so clones. Sequenced material: PBMCs. Receptors originate from a boy younger than 18 in good health and CMV-seronegative.

The chain has TRBV19 and TRBJ2-4; D remains unclear. This CDR3 region has 17 residues. Germline CDR1 and CDR2: LNHDA and SQIVND (reference sequence). Trimming removed 0 bases from V and 6 bases from J, with 18 bases in between. CDR3 DNA: TGTGCCAGTAGTATAGATCAATTCTCGACCTCAGGAAACATTCAGTACTTC. This codes for CASSIDQFSTSGNIQYF.

The V gene is TRBV7-3, the J gene TRBJ2-5, with a possible D match to TRBD2 (5 bases). The J call is doubtful: the DNA matches TRBJ2-7 better. The CDR3 has 15 residues. CDR1 and CDR2 (germline): SGHTA, FQGTGA. The CDR3 coding sequence is TGTGCCAGCAGCTTAAGTGGTGGGAGCGCCTACGAGCAGTACTTC. Protein product: CASSLSGGSAYEQYF.

This chain uses TRBV4-1 with TRBJ1-2; the D gene is possibly TRBD1 (5 bases). CDR3 length: 14 amino acids. Germline CDR1 MGHRA, CDR2 YSYEKL. Trimming cost V 5 bases and J 4 bases, with 14 bases left between them. The CDR3 is CASSLTRQSYGYTF. The CDR3 bases are TGCGCCAGCAGCTTAACTCGACAGTCCTATGGCTACACCTTC.

This chain uses TRBV11-2 with TRBJ1-1; no reliable D call. CDR1 SGHAT and CDR2 FQNNGV come from the germline V gene. This CDR3 spans 15 amino acids. V lost 1 base, J lost 1 base, and 10 bases lay in between. The CDR3 nucleotides read TGTGCCAGCAGCTTAGTTTCAGGAGGGAACACTGAAGCTTTCTTT. Its protein product is CASSLVSGGNTEAFF.